This T cell receptor (beta chain) was captured by sequencing in a study of T cells in Graves' hyperthyroidism and ophthalmopathy. Study findings and constraints: Ophthalmopathy stood apart from stable hyperthyroidism in a 13 V-J model.

Each patient was aged 18 to 65 and had newly diagnosed hyperthyroidism of under 2 months' duration. Uncontrolled infection, other autoimmune disease, pregnancy or lactation excluded patients. Diagnostic assessment was based on clinical symptoms, serum thyroxine and TRAb, thyroid ultrasound and orbital computed tomography. RNA transcripts were the template for amplifying TCR beta CDR3 regions. HTBI primers were used for first-round RT-PCR of the TCR CDR3. TCRdb analysed the multiplex PCR reads with MiXCR anew, one entry per CDR3 protein. There are approximately 590,000 distinct CDR3 sequences in the sample; around 42% occur only once, and 8% to 8.5% lies in the top ten. This clonotype was observed at least ten times. Its antigen remains unknown. One end of the junction varies from germline; a read error may be responsible. Sample: peripheral blood or thyroid tissue (not recorded which). This clonotype was sampled from a woman aged 18-29 years with Graves' hyperthyroidism.

CDR3 in amino acids: CASSLVQGVPTDF. CDR3 coding DNA: TGTGCCAGCAGCTTAGTACAGGGAGTCCCTACCGACTTC. The chain carries TRBV7-9 and TRBJ1-2; tentatively, D is TRBD1 (6 bases). CDR1 is SEHNR and CDR2 is FQNEAQ in the germline V gene (reference sequence). This CDR3 contains 13 residues.